This T cell receptor (beta chain) was recorded in a study of blood T cell repertoires in COVID-19. TCRdb's table, derived via immunoSEQ multiplex PCR, lists solely in-frame clones and lacks some. The data contain about 150,000 clones, approximately 83% of them singletons. This clonotype originated in a woman of 80 years or more with acute or convalescent COVID-19. The sequencing sample was made of peripheral blood.

DNA of the CDR3: TGTGCCAGCAGCTTAGGGACTAGCGGGAGTTACGAGCAGTACTTC. This gives the protein CASSLGTSGSYEQYF. The chain carries TRBV7-2 and TRBJ2-7; 13 bases fit TRBD2. Germline V gene data show CDR1 as SGHTA and CDR2 as FQGNSA. The ends lost 1 base at V and 4 bases at J; junction bases unmatched: 1. CDR3 size: 15 residues.